These 8 T cell receptor beta chains came from one sample sequenced in a study of cytomegalovirus exposure and HLA in healthy donors. The PCR had 60 Vbeta and 13 Jbeta primers. The data were produced by immunoSEQ multiplex PCR, yet TCRdb's version contains in-frame clones alone and is incomplete. The repertoire holds under 200,000 clones, with about three quarters as singletons. Sequencing used PBMCs. Every receptor here comes from a man aged 40-49 years in good health and CMV-seronegative.

J is TRBJ2-7 and V is TRBV5-5; D perhaps matches TRBD1 (6 bases). The CDR3 has 14 amino acids. CDR1 is SGHKS and CDR2 is YYEKEE in the germline V gene (reference sequence). Between the trimmed V and J ends, which lost 2 bases and 2 bases, there was a span of 11 bases. The CDR3: CASSFQTGAYEQYF. The CDR3 bases are TGTGCCAGCAGCTTCCAGACAGGCGCCTACGAGCAGTACTTC.

The sample holds one count of this clone. V is TRBV7-9 and J is TRBJ2-7; possible D gene TRBD1, 5 bases. The CDR3 sequence is 14 residues long. The germline V and J ends were trimmed by 1 base and 6 bases, with 13 bases remaining between them. The germline V gene encodes CDR1 SEHNR and CDR2 FQNEAQ (reference sequence). CDR3 nucleotides: TGTGCCAGCAGCTTAGAGGGGCAAAACTCCGAGCAGTACTTC. Translation: CASSLEGQNSEQYF.

This clone has only a few counts. Here the CDR3 reads CASKPLAASDTQYF. DNA for the CDR3: TGTGCCAGCAAACCCCTAGCGGCATCAGATACGCAGTATTTT. This chain uses TRBV2 with TRBJ2-3; 7 bases align to TRBD2. The trim removed 7 bases at V and 4 bases at J, leaving 8 bases unmatched. CDR3 length equals 14 residues. CDR1 and CDR2 (germline): SNHLY, FYNNEI.

This clone was detected only a few times. This chain links TRBV6-5 with TRBJ2-7; weak D call: TRBD1 (6 bases). CDR1 and CDR2 from the germline V gene are MNHEY and SVGAGI. This CDR3 has 11 residues. V lost 2 bases, J lost 7 bases, and 6 bases lay in between. The CDR3 DNA follows: TGTGCCAGCAGTTACGGACAGGAGCAGTACTTC. This gives the protein CASSYGQEQYF.

This clone turned up a few times. The chain is built from TRBV19 and TRBJ1-1; the D gene is possibly TRBD1 (5 bases). The V gene lost 1 base and the J gene lost 4 bases, with 10 bases spanning the gap. CDR3 length: 14 residues. Germline CDR1 reads LNHDA; CDR2 reads SQIVND (reference sequence). The CDR3 nucleotides are TGTGCCAGTAGTATAGCTCCGGGGGGCACTGAAGCTTTCTTT. This codes for CASSIAPGGTEAFF.

V usage is TRBV29-1 and J usage is TRBJ2-2; D unresolved. The CDR3 totals 13 residues. Per germline, CDR1 SQVTM and CDR2 ANQGSEA. V lost 4 bases and J 2 bases, leaving 8 bases between the germline ends. This CDR3 reads CSVGTVNTGELFF. The CDR3 DNA reads as TGCAGCGTTGGTACAGTTAACACCGGGGAGCTGTTTTTT.

The sample holds one count of this clone. V gene TRBV15 combines with J gene TRBJ2-7; tentative D call: TRBD2 (5 bases). The CDR3 extends over 14 amino acids. Germline V gene sequence: CDR1 LNHNV, CDR2 YYDKDF (reference sequence). Trimming removed 1 base at V and 7 bases at J, with 14 bases between. Here the CDR3 DNA reads TGTGCCACCAGCAGAGGTGAACTAGAAGGAGAGCAGTACTTC. Protein: CATSRGELEGEQYF.

The chain uses TRBV30 and TRBJ2-1; TRBD2 matches at 8 bases. This CDR3 region has 15 residues. Per germline, CDR1 GTSNPN and CDR2 SVGIG (reference sequence). V was pared by 1 base and J by 7 bases, with 9 bases of the junction left unmatched. This CDR3 is CAWSASAGAKNEQFF. The CDR3 DNA reads TGTGCCTGGAGTGCCTCAGCGGGAGCGAAAAATGAGCAGTTCTTC.